The 8 T cell receptor beta chains reported below all come from one sample, sequenced in a study of T cell repertoires in aging, cancer and after chemotherapy. Multiplex touch-down PCR with TRB-A/B primers amplified rearranged V-D-J TRB sequences. TCRdb analysed the multiplex PCR reads with MiXCR anew, one entry per CDR3 protein. The table lists more than 10,000 distinct CDR3 sequences, roughly 25% of them singletons. The template was genomic DNA from peripheral blood, not RNA. Sequencing was carried out using blood. The receptors were gathered from a human donor in good health.

V is TRBV12-3 or TRBV12-4 and J is TRBJ2-1; 10 nucleotides agree with TRBD2. CDR3 length: 15 residues. Trimming at V came to 7 bases and at J to 10 bases, leaving 13 bases not matched to a gene. The CDR3 loop is CASTPGSGGPWEQFF. CDR3 in DNA: TGTGCCAGCACCCCGGGTAGCGGGGGGCCGTGGGAGCAGTTCTTC.

This chain uses TRBV30 with TRBJ2-1, with TRBD2 matching over 8 bases. The CDR3 has 19 residues. Germline values: CDR1 GTSNPN, CDR2 SVGIG (reference sequence). V gave up 0 bases and J gave up 5 bases; unmatched junction bases: 18. CDR3 protein: CAWSVSSGLRGVFHNEQFF. The CDR3 bases are TGTGCCTGGAGTGTGTCGAGTGGATTGCGGGGGGTGTTTCACAATGAGCAGTTCTTC.

This clonotype is judged medium-sized. This rearrangement joins TRBV7-2 to TRBJ2-3, with TRBD2 identical over 7 bases. J gave up 2 bases and V 5 bases, and 4 bases lay outside the gene matches. The CDR3 extends over 14 amino acids. Germline values: CDR1 SGHTA, CDR2 FQGNSA. CDR3 sequence: CASSPTSDTDTQYF. CDR3 sequence (DNA): TGTGCCAGCAGCCCTACTAGCGACACAGATACGCAGTATTTT.

The rearrangement links TRBV20-1 to TRBJ2-5; D perhaps matches TRBD2 (6 bases). V was cut by 2 bases and J by 5 bases, with 21 bases left in between. Per the germline V gene, CDR1 is DFQATT and CDR2 is SNEGSKA (reference sequence). The CDR3 spans 16 residues. CDR3 coding DNA: TGCAGTGCTAGACGAACCCGTTGGGGGGATCTGGAGACCCAGTACTTC. It codes for CSARRTRWGDLETQYF.

This clonotype showed up just a few times. This chain uses TRBV7-6 with TRBJ2-3, with unresolved D. CDR1 is SGHVS, CDR2 FNYEAQ, per germline. V shed 1 base and J shed 0 bases, with 8 bases lying between them. The CDR3 loop spans 15 amino acids. Here the CDR3 reads CASSLDRSSTDTQYF. CDR3 nucleotides: TGTGCCAGCAGCTTAGATAGGTCCAGCACAGATACGCAGTATTTT.

The chain employs TRBV19 and TRBJ2-7; 7 positions agree with TRBD1. The CDR3 totals 14 residues. V was clipped by 3 bases and J by 2 bases; unmatched bases: 4. Looked up from germline, CDR1 is LNHDA and CDR2 is SQIVND (reference sequence). The CDR3 spells CASSMDRSPYEQYF. In DNA form, the CDR3 reads TGTGCCAGTAGTATGGACAGGTCCCCCTACGAGCAGTACTTC.

This clonotype was counted between two and nine times. The rearrangement uses TRBV11-2 and TRBJ1-2, with TRBD1 matching 7 bases. The CDR3 runs to 15 residues. CDR1 SGHAT and CDR2 FQNNGV come from the germline V gene. V was clipped by 5 bases and J by 8 bases; unmatched bases: 14. CDR3 in DNA: TGTGCCAGCAGCGTCACAGGGGTAGTCGGTAACGGCTACACCTTC. Encoded protein: CASSVTGVVGNGYTF.

The rearrangement links TRBV28 to TRBJ2-1; TRBD2 matches 11 bases. CDR1 is MDHEN, CDR2 SYDVKM, per germline. The length of the CDR3 is 18 residues. V lost 8 bases, J lost 4 bases, and 16 bases stayed unmatched. CDR3: CASAPLKGSGGVYNEQFF. The CDR3 coding sequence is TGTGCCAGCGCTCCTCTGAAGGGTAGCGGGGGGGTTTACAATGAGCAGTTCTTC.